This is a list of T cell receptor beta chains from one sample in a study of cytomegalovirus exposure and HLA in healthy donors. Repertoires were generated with immunoSEQ multiplex PCR, while TCRdb's copy carries only in-frame clones and drops some. Among fewer than 85,000 clones, roughly 79% were seen once, and the ten largest hold almost 6%. Specimen: PBMCs. Receptors originate from a man between 18 and 29 years old in good health and CMV-seropositive. CDR3s include the opening cysteine and the closing phenylalanine or tryptophan. D genes are given only for firm matches. Clone size is not always given. Where it is, it says once, few, many or a class for expanded clones.

V gene: TRBV6-5; J gene: TRBJ1-1; D gene: NA; clone size: NA; CDR3 DNA: TGTGCCAGCAGTTACTCGGGGGGGCGCTTGAACACTGAAGCTTTCTTT; CDR3 protein: CASSYSGGRLNTEAFF
V gene: TRBV2; J gene: TRBJ2-1; D gene: NA; clone size: NA; CDR3 DNA: TGTGCCACCAACAGACTTAGACTAAGGAATGAGCAGTTCTTC; CDR3 protein: CATNRLRLRNEQFF
V gene: TRBV7-9; J gene: TRBJ2-3; D gene: TRBD2; clone size: once; CDR3 DNA: TGTGCCAGCAGCTTCGACACTAGCGCTAGCACAGATACGCAGTATTTT; CDR3 protein: CASSFDTSASTDTQYF
V gene: TRBV2; J gene: TRBJ2-7; D gene: NA; clone size: NA; CDR3 DNA: TGTGCCAGCAGTGGCAGGGACTACGAGCAGTACTTC; CDR3 protein: CASSGRDYEQYF
V gene: TRBV6-5; J gene: TRBJ2-5; D gene: NA; clone size: NA; CDR3 DNA: TGTGCCAGCACAAGGAGGGTCCAAGAGACCCAGTACTTC; CDR3 protein: CASTRRVQETQYF
V gene: TRBV11-2; J gene: TRBJ1-5; D gene: TRBD1; clone size: NA; CDR3 DNA: TGTGCCAGCAGCTCAAAACGACCCCCGGGACAGGGGAGACCCCAGCATTTT; CDR3 protein: CASSSKRPPGQGRPQHF
V gene: TRBV4-1; J gene: TRBJ2-7; D gene: NA; clone size: NA; CDR3 DNA: TGCGCCAGCAGCCAAGTTCTGGGCGTAGAGCAGTACTTC; CDR3 protein: CASSQVLGVEQYF
V gene: TRBV6-5; J gene: TRBJ2-1; D gene: NA; clone size: NA; CDR3 DNA: TGTGCCACCGCCTTTTGGGGGCCAATGGAAAATGAGCAGTTCTTC; CDR3 protein: CATAFWGPMENEQFF
V gene: TRBV4-2; J gene: TRBJ2-6; D gene: TRBD1; clone size: NA; CDR3 DNA: TGTGCCATCGCCGGGACAGCCATCTCTGGGGCCAACGTCCTGACTTTC; CDR3 protein: CAIAGTAISGANVLTF
V gene: TRBV5-8; J gene: TRBJ2-3; D gene: NA; clone size: NA; CDR3 DNA: TGTGCCAGCAGCTTGACAGGCACAGATACGCAGTATTTT; CDR3 protein: CASSLTGTDTQYF
V gene: TRBV2; J gene: TRBJ2-1; D gene: TRBD1; clone size: once; CDR3 DNA: TGTGCCAGCAGCGGGACCCAGGGGGCATACAATGAGCAGTTCTTC; CDR3 protein: CASSGTQGAYNEQFF
V gene: TRBV5-6; J gene: TRBJ2-7; D gene: NA; clone size: NA; CDR3 DNA: TGTGCCAGCAGCTCCAGCTACGAGCAGTACTTC; CDR3 protein: CASSSSYEQYF
V gene: TRBV5-1; J gene: TRBJ2-5; D gene: NA; clone size: NA; CDR3 DNA: TGCGCCAGCTACCAGGGGGGCCGGGAGACCCAGTACTTC; CDR3 protein: CASYQGGRETQYF
V gene: TRBV2; J gene: TRBJ1-5; D gene: NA; clone size: NA; CDR3 DNA: TGTGCCAGCAGGGGGCAGTTCAATCAGCCCCAGCATTTT; CDR3 protein: CASRGQFNQPQHF
V gene: TRBV4-2; J gene: TRBJ1-5; D gene: TRBD1; clone size: NA; CDR3 DNA: TGTGCCAGCAGCCACCCCGGGACAGGGGGCAATCAGCCCCAGCATTTT; CDR3 protein: CASSHPGTGGNQPQHF
V gene: TRBV6-1; J gene: TRBJ2-7; D gene: TRBD1; clone size: few; CDR3 DNA: TGTGCCAGCAGTGTGGACAGGGCCTACGAGCAGTACTTC; CDR3 protein: CASSVDRAYEQYF
V gene: TRBV6-1; J gene: TRBJ2-3; D gene: TRBD2; clone size: NA; CDR3 DNA: TGTGCCAGCAGTGATAGGGGACTAGCGTATACGCAGTATTTT; CDR3 protein: CASSDRGLAYTQYF
V gene: TRBV5-1; J gene: TRBJ2-7; D gene: TRBD1; clone size: NA; CDR3 DNA: TGCGCCAGCAGCTCGAGAAGGGACAGGGGCCTCTACGAGCAGTACTTC; CDR3 protein: CASSSRRDRGLYEQYF
V gene: TRBV5-4; J gene: TRBJ2-7; D gene: NA; clone size: NA; CDR3 DNA: TGTGCCAGCAGCTTGCAGGGTATCAACGAGCAGTACTTC; CDR3 protein: CASSLQGINEQYF
V gene: TRBV11-2; J gene: TRBJ1-5; D gene: NA; clone size: NA; CDR3 DNA: TGTGCCAGCAGCTTAGGGCGCAATCAGCCCCAGCATTTT; CDR3 protein: CASSLGRNQPQHF
V gene: TRBV5-1; J gene: TRBJ2-5; D gene: NA; clone size: NA; CDR3 DNA: TGCGCCAGCAGCTTGGCCGGTAGCCTAGAGACCCAGTACTTC; CDR3 protein: CASSLAGSLETQYF
V gene: TRBV7-9; J gene: TRBJ2-7; D gene: TRBD1; clone size: NA; CDR3 DNA: TGTGCCAGCAGCTTATATGGGGGACAGGGCTCCTACGAGCAGTACTTC; CDR3 protein: CASSLYGGQGSYEQYF
V gene: TRBV7-7; J gene: TRBJ2-5; D gene: TRBD1; clone size: NA; CDR3 DNA: TGTGCTAGCAGAACAGGGGAAGAGACCCAGTACTTC; CDR3 protein: CASRTGEETQYF
V gene: TRBV5-1; J gene: TRBJ2-4; D gene: TRBD2; clone size: NA; CDR3 DNA: TGCGCCAGCAGCTTCGGACTAGCGGGAGGCGGGAAAAACATTCAGTACTTC; CDR3 protein: CASSFGLAGGGKNIQYF
V gene: TRBV29-1; J gene: TRBJ2-5; D gene: TRBD2; clone size: NA; CDR3 DNA: TGCAGCGTTGTACTAGCGGGTTATGAGACCCAGTACTTC; CDR3 protein: CSVVLAGYETQYF
V gene: TRBV5-1; J gene: TRBJ1-1; D gene: NA; clone size: NA; CDR3 DNA: TGCGCCAGCAGCTTGACGGGGGGGAACACTGAAGCTTTCTTT; CDR3 protein: CASSLTGGNTEAFF
V gene: TRBV5-1; J gene: TRBJ2-3; D gene: NA; clone size: once; CDR3 DNA: TGCGCCAGCAACCTAGAAGGACAAGATACGCAGTATTTT; CDR3 protein: CASNLEGQDTQYF
V gene: TRBV6-1; J gene: TRBJ1-5; D gene: TRBD1; clone size: NA; CDR3 DNA: TGTGCCAGCAGTGAAGAATTTTCGTACATGGAAAACCGGGACAGGGGAAGCAATCAGCCCCAGCATTTT; CDR3 protein: CASSEEFSYMENRDRGSNQPQHF
V gene: TRBV9; J gene: TRBJ1-4; D gene: NA; clone size: NA; CDR3 DNA: TGTGCCAGCAGCCCCCGCGTGTCGACTAATGAAAAACTGTTTTTT; CDR3 protein: CASSPRVSTNEKLFF
V gene: TRBV6-5; J gene: TRBJ2-7; D gene: NA; clone size: NA; CDR3 DNA: TGTGCCAGCAAACCCGGGACTTCCTACGAGCAGTACTTC; CDR3 protein: CASKPGTSYEQYF
V gene: TRBV9; J gene: TRBJ2-7; D gene: NA; clone size: NA; CDR3 DNA: TGTGCCAGCAGCGTAGTTGAGGGCCACGAGCAGTACTTC; CDR3 protein: CASSVVEGHEQYF
V gene: TRBV29-1; J gene: TRBJ2-5; D gene: NA; clone size: NA; CDR3 DNA: TGCAGCATTTCACCGGGACTCCAAGAGACCCAGTACTTC; CDR3 protein: CSISPGLQETQYF
V gene: TRBV28; J gene: TRBJ1-1; D gene: NA; clone size: NA; CDR3 DNA: TGTGCCAGCAGTTTTTACAGGACCATGAACACTGAAGCTTTCTTT; CDR3 protein: CASSFYRTMNTEAFF
V gene: TRBV10-3; J gene: TRBJ2-2; D gene: NA; clone size: NA; CDR3 DNA: TGTGCCATCAACGTAGGGGACACTAACACCGGGGAGCTGTTTTTT; CDR3 protein: CAINVGDTNTGELFF
V gene: TRBV29-1; J gene: TRBJ2-3; D gene: NA; clone size: NA; CDR3 DNA: TGCAGCGCAAGTCCGACGGGAACTAGCACAGATACGCAGTATTTT; CDR3 protein: CSASPTGTSTDTQYF
V gene: TRBV15; J gene: TRBJ1-5; D gene: NA; clone size: NA; CDR3 DNA: TGTGCCACCAGCAGGGCCGAGGACAATCAGCCCCAGCATTTT; CDR3 protein: CATSRAEDNQPQHF
V gene: TRBV4-1; J gene: TRBJ2-7; D gene: NA; clone size: NA; CDR3 DNA: TGCGCCAGCAGCCTCTCAGCGGGCCACCCCTCCGAGCAGTACTTC; CDR3 protein: CASSLSAGHPSEQYF
V gene: TRBV7-2; J gene: TRBJ1-1; D gene: NA; clone size: few; CDR3 DNA: TGTGCCAGCAGCTCGGAGACGGCTCGCCCCGAAGCTTTCTTT; CDR3 protein: CASSSETARPEAFF
V gene: TRBV6-1; J gene: TRBJ2-7; D gene: TRBD1; clone size: NA; CDR3 DNA: TGTGCCAGCACTCAGGGGGCGGAGAGGCTTTACGAGCAGTACTTC; CDR3 protein: CASTQGAERLYEQYF
V gene: TRBV4-2; J gene: TRBJ2-3; D gene: NA; clone size: NA; CDR3 DNA: TGTGCCAGCAGCCAAGTTAAGGGGCACACAGATACGCAGTATTTT; CDR3 protein: CASSQVKGHTDTQYF
V gene: TRBV4-1; J gene: TRBJ2-7; D gene: TRBD2; clone size: NA; CDR3 DNA: TGCGCCAGCAGCCAAGAAAGACTAGCGGGAGGAAATCTAGGAGAGCAGTACTTC; CDR3 protein: CASSQERLAGGNLGEQYF
V gene: TRBV6-5; J gene: TRBJ1-1; D gene: TRBD1; clone size: few; CDR3 DNA: TGTGCCAGCAGGGACAGGGTATCGGGCACTGAAGCTTTCTTT; CDR3 protein: CASRDRVSGTEAFF
V gene: TRBV4-1; J gene: TRBJ2-3; D gene: NA; clone size: NA; CDR3 DNA: TGCGCCAGCAGACGCACAGGTGCTACTAGCACAGATACGCAGTATTTT; CDR3 protein: CASRRTGATSTDTQYF
V gene: TRBV20-1; J gene: TRBJ1-5; D gene: NA; clone size: NA; CDR3 DNA: TGCAGTGCTAGGGCTGGTCAGCCCCAGCATTTT; CDR3 protein: CSARAGQPQHF
V gene: TRBV5-8; J gene: TRBJ1-5; D gene: NA; clone size: few; CDR3 DNA: TGTGCCAGCAGCTTCGTTCAGCCCCAGCATTTT; CDR3 protein: CASSFVQPQHF
V gene: TRBV5-1; J gene: TRBJ2-7; D gene: NA; clone size: NA; CDR3 DNA: TGCGCCAGCAGCTTCGAGGGTGTGGACGAGCAGTACTTC; CDR3 protein: CASSFEGVDEQYF
V gene: TRBV7-9; J gene: TRBJ1-2; D gene: TRBD1; clone size: NA; CDR3 DNA: TGTGCCAGCAGCTTAGCCGGACAGGATGGCTACACCTTC; CDR3 protein: CASSLAGQDGYTF
V gene: TRBV2; J gene: TRBJ2-7; D gene: NA; clone size: NA; CDR3 DNA: TGTGCCAGCAGTGAATTTCAAGGCAGGGGGGACTCCTACGAGCAGTACTTC; CDR3 protein: CASSEFQGRGDSYEQYF